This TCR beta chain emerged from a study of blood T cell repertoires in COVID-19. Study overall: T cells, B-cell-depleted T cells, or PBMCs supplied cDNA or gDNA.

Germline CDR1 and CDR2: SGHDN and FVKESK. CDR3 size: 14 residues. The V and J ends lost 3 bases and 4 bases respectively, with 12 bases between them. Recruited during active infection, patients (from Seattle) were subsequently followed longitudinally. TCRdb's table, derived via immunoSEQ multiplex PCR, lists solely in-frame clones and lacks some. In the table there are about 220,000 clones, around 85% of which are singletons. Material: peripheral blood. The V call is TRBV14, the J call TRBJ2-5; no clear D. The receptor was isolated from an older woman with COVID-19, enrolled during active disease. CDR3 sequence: CASSHSPSGETQYF. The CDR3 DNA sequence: TGTGCCAGCAGCCACTCCCCTAGTGGAGAGACCCAGTACTTC.